This T cell receptor beta chain came from a study of Ad26.COV2.S vaccination and SARS-CoV-2 variants. Findings and limits, study-wide: Placebo recipients had lower spike-specific TCR breadth than vaccine recipients. Non-spike TCR breadth did not differ much between vaccine and placebo recipients.

Measured with immunoSEQ multiplex PCR; TCRdb has only the in-frame clones, and not every one. The table shows a few hundred thousand clones, with approximately 87% occurring only once. Documented treatment: some 19 received Ad26.COV2.S at low or high dose, single or two shots; roughly five received placebo; per-sample allocation not given. Sample collection was performed on day 63 after the first vaccine or placebo injection. With respect to this clone: Its matching antigen is unknown. Other DNA sequences of this sample code for an identical CDR3.

V gave up 0 bases and J gave up 5 bases, with 9 bases separating them. In germline, CDR1 is LGHNA, CDR2 YSLEER. CDR3 length equals 14 residues. The chain is built from TRBV4-3 and TRBJ2-3; the D gene is possibly TRBD1 (5 bases). This receptor was identified in a person between 18 and 60 years old who received the Ad26.COV2.S COVID-19 vaccine or a placebo. The specimen was peripheral blood, collected in a trial of Ad26.COV2.S vaccine versus placebo. CDR3 DNA: TGCGCCAGCAGCCAAGAGACAAGGGGAGATACGCAGTATTTT. Its protein is CASSQETRGDTQYF.